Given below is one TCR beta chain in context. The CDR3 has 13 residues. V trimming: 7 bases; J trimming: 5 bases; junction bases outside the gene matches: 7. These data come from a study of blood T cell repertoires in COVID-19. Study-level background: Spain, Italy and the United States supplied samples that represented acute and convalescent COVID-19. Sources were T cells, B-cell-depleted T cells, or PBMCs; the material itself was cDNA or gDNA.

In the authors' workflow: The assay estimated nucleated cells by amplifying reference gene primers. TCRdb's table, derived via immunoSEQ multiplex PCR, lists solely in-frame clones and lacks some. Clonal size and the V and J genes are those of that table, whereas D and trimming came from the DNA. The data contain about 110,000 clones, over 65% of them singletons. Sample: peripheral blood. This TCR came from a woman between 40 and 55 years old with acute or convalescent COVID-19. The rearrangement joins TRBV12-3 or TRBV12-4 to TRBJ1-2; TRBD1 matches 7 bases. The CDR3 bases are TGTGCCAGCACCGGACAGGCCGCTTATGGCTACACCTTC. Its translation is CASTGQAAYGYTF.